The 25 T cell receptor beta chains below were found in one sample sequenced in a study of shared clonotypes between healthy human individuals. Libraries were prepared by immunoSEQ multiplex PCR; TCRdb keeps only in-frame clonotypes and omits some of them. The data hold approximately 1,000,000 clones, with roughly 74% observed a single time. The sequencing input was memory CD4+ T cells from PBMCs. Subset of the sample: CD45RA-negative fraction. These receptors came from a man between 18 and 35 years old in good health. Some clones in this sample may be carry-over from other donors' samples.

The chain uses TRBV6-1 and TRBJ2-3; D remains ambiguous. The germline V and J ends were trimmed by 4 bases and 1 base, with 12 bases remaining between them. The CDR3 has 15 amino acids. Germline CDR1 MNHNS, CDR2 SASEGT. CDR3 DNA: TGTGCCAGCAGTGCTCAATCTAGGGGCACAGATACGCAGTATTTT. Translated, it gives CASSAQSRGTDTQYF.

This clone was seen more than once but under ten times. The chain employs TRBV4-3 and TRBJ1-1; D is ambiguous. Germline V gene sequence: CDR1 LGHNA, CDR2 YSLEER. V dropped 7 bases and J dropped 3 bases, with 21 bases sitting between them. CDR3 length: 16 residues. In DNA, the CDR3 is TGCGCCAGCACCTACCTGTCGGGGTCCAAGGACACTGAAGCTTTCTTT. This codes for CASTYLSGSKDTEAFF.

This chain connects TRBV15 to TRBJ2-1, with D maybe TRBD2 (5 bases). Trimming took 3 bases from V and 5 from J, leaving 14 bases between them. The CDR3 is made up of 15 amino acids. Germline CDR1 is LNHNV and CDR2 is YYDKDF (reference sequence). The CDR3 DNA sequence: TGTGCCACCAGCAGCGAGCGGTACCCTAACAATGAGCAGTTCTTC. This encodes CATSSERYPNNEQFF.

The chain uses TRBV11-1 and TRBJ2-1; no clear D. Trimming cost V 5 bases and J 7 bases, with 6 bases left between them. The CDR3 is made up of 11 amino acids. Germline lookup yields CDR1 SGHAT and CDR2 FQDESV (reference sequence). The CDR3 DNA reads TGTGCCAGCAGCCCGAATAATGAGCAGTTCTTC. Protein sequence: CASSPNNEQFF.

V and J are TRBV28 and TRBJ2-2; no firm D call. Trimming took off 5 bases at V and 7 bases at J, with 17 bases between the two ends. This CDR3 is built from 15 residues. Germline loops: CDR1 MDHEN, CDR2 SYDVKM. In nucleotides, the CDR3 is TGTGCCAGCAGTCCCCCAAGAGCGTGGGGCGGGGAGCTGTTTTTT. This codes for CASSPPRAWGGELFF.

The V and J genes are TRBV5-1 and TRBJ2-4; 8 bases are shared with TRBD1. The germline CDR1 and CDR2 sequences are SGHRS and YFSETQ. The CDR3 is 15 amino acids. V was clipped by 4 bases and J by 5 bases; unmatched bases: 8. The CDR3 loop is CASSIIPGQENIQYF. In DNA, the CDR3 is TGCGCCAGCAGCATTATCCCGGGACAGGAAAACATTCAGTACTTC. Full variable domain (remainder filled in from reference TRBV5-1 and TRBJ2-4): KAGVTQTPRYLIKTRGQQVTLSCSPISGHRSVSWYQQTPGQGLQFLFEYFSETQRNKGNFPGRFSGRQFSNSRSEMNVSTLELGDSALYLCASSIIPGQENIQYFGAGTRLSVL.

The genes are TRBV25-1 and TRBJ2-7; D perhaps matches TRBD1 (5 bases). The length of the CDR3 is 16 residues. V shed 0 bases and J shed 0 bases, with 12 bases lying between them. The germline gives CDR1 MGHDK, CDR2 SYGVNS. CDR3 coding DNA: TGTGCCAGCAGTGAATATGGGGCAGGAAGCTCCTACGAGCAGTACTTC. It codes for CASSEYGAGSSYEQYF.

The sample holds one count of this clone. The chain uses TRBV29-1 and TRBJ2-3; perhaps TRBD1 as D (5 bases). Trimming took 7 bases from V and 4 from J, leaving 12 bases between them. The CDR3 has 12 amino acids. Germline assignment: CDR1 SQVTM and CDR2 ANQGSEA. The CDR3: CSEGQGSDTQYF. DNA for the CDR3: TGCAGCGAAGGTCAGGGTTCAGATACGCAGTATTTT.

The chain has TRBV19 and TRBJ1-5, with 9 positions matching TRBD1. The trim removed 4 bases at V and 5 bases at J, leaving 9 bases unmatched. This CDR3 has 16 residues. The germline gives CDR1 LNHDA, CDR2 SQIVND (reference sequence). The CDR3: CASSTPRTGADQPQHF. Here the CDR3 DNA reads TGTGCCAGTAGTACCCCGCGGACAGGGGCGGATCAGCCCCAGCATTTT.

This clone was found many times. The V gene is TRBV5-1, the J gene TRBJ2-7; D tentatively reads TRBD1 or TRBD2 (6 bases each). Germline lookup yields CDR1 SGHRS and CDR2 YFSETQ. This CDR3 has 18 amino acids. Trimming left V 3 bases short and J 2 bases short, with 24 bases between. The CDR3 nucleotides are TGCGCCAGCAGCTCCGACGAGCCAGGGGAGGCAGCCCCCTACGAGCAGTACTTC. Amino acid sequence: CASSSDEPGEAAPYEQYF. The full variable domain, its missing parts supplied by reference TRBV5-1 and TRBJ2-7, is KAGVTQTPRYLIKTRGQQVTLSCSPISGHRSVSWYQQTPGQGLQFLFEYFSETQRNKGNFPGRFSGRQFSNSRSEMNVSTLELGDSALYLCASSSDEPGEAAPYEQYFGPGTRLTVT.

The rearrangement uses TRBV30 and TRBJ2-5, with 8 positions matching TRBD1. V shed 3 bases and J 3 bases; nucleotides not matched to a gene: 6. The CDR3 has 14 amino acids. In germline, CDR1 is GTSNPN, CDR2 SVGIG (reference sequence). In DNA form, the CDR3 reads TGTGCCTGGAGGACACAGGGGGATAAAGAGACCCAGTACTTC. This sequence encodes CAWRTQGDKETQYF.

The chain joins TRBV19 to TRBJ1-2; D is uncertain. This CDR3 contains 14 residues. The V end lost 3 bases, the J end lost 5 bases, and 13 bases lay between the germline ends. Germline V gives CDR1 LNHDA, CDR2 SQIVND (reference sequence). In nucleotides, the CDR3 is TGTGCCAGTAGTATGAACGGAGGGAATTATGGCTACACCTTC. Translating gives CASSMNGGNYGYTF.

The genes are TRBV6-5 and TRBJ2-7; D may be TRBD1 (5 bases). Germline V gene lookup returns CDR1 MNHEY and CDR2 SVGAGI. The germline V and J ends were trimmed by 5 bases and 2 bases, with 10 bases remaining between them. CDR3 length equals 13 residues. CDR3 amino acids: CASSVPGTYEQYF. Written as DNA, the CDR3 is TGTGCCAGCAGTGTACCAGGGACCTACGAGCAGTACTTC.

This chain uses TRBV30 with TRBJ2-3; D is perhaps TRBD2 (6 bases). The CDR3 totals 13 residues. The V and J ends lost 7 bases and 10 bases respectively, with 21 bases between them. Germline CDR1 reads GTSNPN; CDR2 reads SVGIG (reference sequence). In DNA form, the CDR3 reads TGTGCCTCAGAGGTGGAGCGGGTAGGGGCGCAGTATTTT. Amino acids: CASEVERVGAQYF.

The chain uses TRBV5-1 and TRBJ1-1; no clear D gene. This CDR3 contains 15 residues. From germline, CDR1 is SGHRS and CDR2 YFSETQ. Trimming stripped 2 bases from V and 5 bases from J, with 16 bases between. CDR3: CASSFIRLSQTEAFF. The CDR3 region has the DNA TGCGCCAGCAGCTTCATTCGACTCTCTCAGACTGAAGCTTTCTTT.

The rearrangement links TRBV7-8 to TRBJ1-4; D might be TRBD1 (5 bases). Germline CDR1 SGHVS, CDR2 FQNEAQ. The CDR3 runs 18 residues. Trimming took 2 bases from V and 0 from J, leaving 16 bases between them. The CDR3 loop is CASSLLRLRGATNEKLFF. For the CDR3, the DNA is TGTGCCAGCAGCTTATTGAGGTTAAGGGGAGCAACTAATGAAAAACTGTTTTTT.

The rearrangement joins TRBV5-1 to TRBJ2-5, with 10 bases identical to TRBD1. CDR1 and CDR2 (germline): SGHRS, YFSETQ. V was pared by 4 bases and J by 5 bases, with 5 bases of the junction left unmatched. The length of the CDR3 is 14 residues. The CDR3 coding sequence is TGCGCCAGCAGCAGGGGACAGGGGTTGGAGACCCAGTACTTC. Encoded protein: CASSRGQGLETQYF.

The V and J genes are TRBV6-6 and TRBJ2-2, with D possibly matching TRBD2 (5 bases). V was pared by 7 bases and J by 4 bases, with 10 bases between. The CDR3 is 13 residues long. Looked up from germline, CDR1 is MNHNY and CDR2 is SVGAGI (reference sequence). The CDR3 DNA sequence: TGTGCCAGCACCCCCCGGGGCACCGGGGAGCTGTTTTTT. Translated: CASTPRGTGELFF.

The CDR3 spells CASSRNGQGHNSPLHF. The CDR3, as DNA: TGTGCCAGCAGCCGAAACGGACAGGGACATAATTCACCCCTCCACTTT. The gene calls are TRBV28 and TRBJ1-6, with TRBD1 matching over 8 bases. The CDR3 spans 16 residues. V lost 6 bases and J lost 5; bases outside the gene matches: 9. Germline V gene lookup returns CDR1 MDHEN and CDR2 SYDVKM.

The chain carries TRBV19 and TRBJ1-1, with 10 positions matching TRBD1. Germline-derived CDR1 and CDR2 are LNHDA and SQIVND (reference sequence). The CDR3 is 16 residues long. V lost 6 bases to trimming and J lost 4 bases; unmatched junction nucleotides: 11. CDR3 in DNA: TGTGCCAGTAGAGAAAGGACAGGGGGGTCCGCCACTGAAGCTTTCTTT. This encodes CASRERTGGSATEAFF.

This chain uses TRBV5-1 with TRBJ2-7; D uncertain. Looked up from germline, CDR1 is SGHRS and CDR2 is YFSETQ. The germline V and J ends were trimmed by 0 bases and 0 bases, with 10 bases remaining between them. CDR3 length equals 15 residues. The CDR3 sequence is CASSLEGSRSYEQYF. The CDR3 DNA reads TGCGCCAGCAGCTTGGAGGGCAGTCGCTCCTACGAGCAGTACTTC.

This chain connects TRBV10-2 to TRBJ2-3, with TRBD2 matching over 7 bases. Germline V CDR1 and CDR2: WSHSY, SAAADI. The V gene end was trimmed by 5 bases and the J gene end by 5 bases; junction bases not matched to a gene: 7. The CDR3 sequence is 14 residues long. The CDR3 DNA sequence: TGCGCCAGCAGTAGACGGGAGGTGGGAGATACGCAGTATTTT. This encodes CASSRREVGDTQYF.

The chain employs TRBV5-1 and TRBJ2-7; 10 nucleotides line up with TRBD1. V lost 0 bases, J lost 3 bases, and 9 bases stayed unmatched. This CDR3 is built from 17 residues. Germline lookup yields CDR1 SGHRS and CDR2 YFSETQ. CDR3: CASSLGPRDRGYYEQYF. CDR3 coding DNA: TGCGCCAGCAGCTTGGGCCCCCGGGACAGGGGCTACTACGAGCAGTACTTC.

V gene TRBV27 combines with J gene TRBJ1-5, with D uncertain. V lost 2 bases and J 0 bases, leaving 8 bases between the germline ends. The CDR3 is 15 amino acids. CDR1 and CDR2 (germline): MNHEY, SMNVEV (reference sequence). The CDR3 is CASSLGPDSNQPQHF. DNA of the CDR3: TGTGCCAGCAGTTTAGGGCCGGATAGCAATCAGCCCCAGCATTTT.

This chain uses TRBV30 with TRBJ2-1; no clear D gene. V shed 0 bases and J shed 11 bases, with 11 bases lying between them. This CDR3 has 12 amino acids. Looked up from germline, CDR1 is GTSNPN and CDR2 is SVGIG (reference sequence). The CDR3 reads CAWSVLPGKQFF. CDR3 bases: TGTGCCTGGAGTGTTCTCCCCGGAAAGCAGTTCTTC.